This TCR beta chain was documented in a study of monozygotic twins with inflammatory bowel disease. General study results and limits: Researchers report that IBD patients shared fewer clonotypes with others than healthy twins, especially amid disease activity. Patient-to-patient differences in immunosuppressive treatment may have added variability to the repertoires. TCRbeta diversity (inverse Simpson) was lower in IBD patients than in healthy co-twins.

To note about this clonotype: The target antigen is unknown.

cDNA for each sample came from eight separate reactions. TCRdb re-called the 5' RACE reads; every CDR3 protein appears as one record, without DNA. The sample table sets out 110,000 to 150,000 distinct CDR3 sequences. The CDR3 covers 15 residues. CDR1 and CDR2 from the germline V gene are SGHRS and YFSETQ. This chain uses TRBV5-1 with TRBJ2-7; with no DNA, the TCRdb D assignment of TRBD1 cannot be verified. This clonotype originated in a human donor with ulcerative colitis or Crohn's disease, or a healthy co-twin of an affected twin (not recorded which). The sample taken for sequencing was blood. The CDR3 spells CASSPGGNGGYEQYF.